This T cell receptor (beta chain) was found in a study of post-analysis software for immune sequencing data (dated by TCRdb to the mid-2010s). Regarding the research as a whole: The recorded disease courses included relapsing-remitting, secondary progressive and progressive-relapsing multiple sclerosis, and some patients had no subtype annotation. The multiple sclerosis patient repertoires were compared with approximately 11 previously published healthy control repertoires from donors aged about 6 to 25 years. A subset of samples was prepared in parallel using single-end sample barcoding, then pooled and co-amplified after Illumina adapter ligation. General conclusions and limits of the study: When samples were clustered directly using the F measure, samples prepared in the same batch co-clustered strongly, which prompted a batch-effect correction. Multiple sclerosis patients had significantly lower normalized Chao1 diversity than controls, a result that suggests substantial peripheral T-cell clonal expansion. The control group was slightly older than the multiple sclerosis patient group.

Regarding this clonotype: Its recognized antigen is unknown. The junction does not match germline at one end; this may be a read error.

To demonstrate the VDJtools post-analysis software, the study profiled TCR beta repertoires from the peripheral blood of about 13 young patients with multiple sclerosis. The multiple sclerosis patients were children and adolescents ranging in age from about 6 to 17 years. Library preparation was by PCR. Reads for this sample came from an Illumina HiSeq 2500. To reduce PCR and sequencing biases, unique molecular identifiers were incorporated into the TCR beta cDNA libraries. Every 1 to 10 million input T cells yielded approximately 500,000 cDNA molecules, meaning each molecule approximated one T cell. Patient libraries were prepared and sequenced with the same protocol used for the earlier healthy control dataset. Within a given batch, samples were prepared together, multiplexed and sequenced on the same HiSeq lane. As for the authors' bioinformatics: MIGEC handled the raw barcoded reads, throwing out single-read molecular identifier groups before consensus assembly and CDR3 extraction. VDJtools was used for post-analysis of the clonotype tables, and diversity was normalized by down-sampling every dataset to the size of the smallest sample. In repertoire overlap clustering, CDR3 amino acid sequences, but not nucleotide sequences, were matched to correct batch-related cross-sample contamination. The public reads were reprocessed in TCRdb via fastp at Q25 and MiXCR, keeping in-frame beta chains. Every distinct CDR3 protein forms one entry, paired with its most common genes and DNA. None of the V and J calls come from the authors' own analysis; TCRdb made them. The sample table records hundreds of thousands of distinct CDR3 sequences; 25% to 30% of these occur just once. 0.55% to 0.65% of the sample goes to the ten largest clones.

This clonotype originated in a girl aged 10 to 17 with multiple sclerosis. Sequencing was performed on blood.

The nucleotide sequence is TGTGCAAGCAGTTTTGCACAGGGGAGAGATACGCAGTATTTT. The resulting protein is CASSFAQGRDTQYF. Recombination connected TRBV28 to TRBJ2-3; the junction holds 7 bases that match TRBD1. According to the germline V gene, CDR1 reads MDHEN and CDR2 reads SYDVKM. Measured from the cysteine to the phenylalanine, the CDR3 is 14 residues long. The kept DNA is CDR3 alone, 42 bases in frame from the first base.